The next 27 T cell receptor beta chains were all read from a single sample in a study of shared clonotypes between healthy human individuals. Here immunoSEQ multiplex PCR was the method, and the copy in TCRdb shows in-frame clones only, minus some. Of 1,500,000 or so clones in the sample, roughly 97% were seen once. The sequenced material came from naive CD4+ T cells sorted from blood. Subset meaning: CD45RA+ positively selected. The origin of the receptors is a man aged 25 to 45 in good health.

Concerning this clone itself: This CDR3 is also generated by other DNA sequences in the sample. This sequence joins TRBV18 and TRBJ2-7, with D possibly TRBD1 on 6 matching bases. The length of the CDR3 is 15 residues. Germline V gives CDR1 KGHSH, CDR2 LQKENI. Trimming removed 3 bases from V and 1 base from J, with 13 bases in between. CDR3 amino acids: CASSPGQGFSYEQYF. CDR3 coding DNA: TGTGCCAGCTCACCGGGTCAGGGGTTTTCCTACGAGCAGTACTTC.

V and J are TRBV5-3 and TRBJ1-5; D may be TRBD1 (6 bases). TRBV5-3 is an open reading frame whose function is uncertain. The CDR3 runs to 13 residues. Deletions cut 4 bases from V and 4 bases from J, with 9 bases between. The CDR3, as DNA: TGTGCCAGAAGCCTTACAGGGAATCAGCCCCAGCATTTT. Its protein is CARSLTGNQPQHF.

Here the CDR3 reads CASSPREGTNEKLFF. DNA of the CDR3: TGTGCCAGCTCACCTCGTGAGGGCACTAATGAAAAACTGTTTTTT. This rearrangement joins TRBV18 to TRBJ1-4; D call uncertain. CDR1 and CDR2 (germline): KGHSH, LQKENI. V was shortened by 3 bases and J by 2 bases, with 10 bases between the two germline ends. This CDR3 is built from 15 residues.

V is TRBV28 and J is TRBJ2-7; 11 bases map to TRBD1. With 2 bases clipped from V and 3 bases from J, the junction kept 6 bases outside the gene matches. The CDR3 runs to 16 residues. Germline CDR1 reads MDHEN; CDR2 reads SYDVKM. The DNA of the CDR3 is TGTGCCAGCAGTTTACCCTCCGGGACAGGGGGCTACGAGCAGTACTTC. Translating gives CASSLPSGTGGYEQYF.

The CDR3, as DNA: TGTGCCAGCAGCGAGCGGAGGGGGACCTACGAGCAGTACTTC. Translated: CASSERRGTYEQYF. The rearrangement joins TRBV7-9 to TRBJ2-7, with D possibly called TRBD1 or TRBD2 (6 bases each). The CDR3 spans 14 residues. Trimming stripped 5 bases from V and 2 bases from J, with 13 bases between. Germline CDR1 is SEHNR and CDR2 is FQNEAQ (reference sequence).

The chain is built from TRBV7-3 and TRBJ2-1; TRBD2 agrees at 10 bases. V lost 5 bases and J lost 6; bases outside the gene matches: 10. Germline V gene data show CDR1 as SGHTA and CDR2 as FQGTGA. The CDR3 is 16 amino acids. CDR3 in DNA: TGTGCCAGCAGCCCCCCCGGGACTAGCGCCCTCAATGAGCAGTTCTTC. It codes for CASSPPGTSALNEQFF.

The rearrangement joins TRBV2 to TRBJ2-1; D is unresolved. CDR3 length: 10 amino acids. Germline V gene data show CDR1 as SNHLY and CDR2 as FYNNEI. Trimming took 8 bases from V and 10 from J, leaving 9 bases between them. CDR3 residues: CASRGHEQFF. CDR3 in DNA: TGTGCCAGCCGTGGCCACGAGCAGTTCTTC.

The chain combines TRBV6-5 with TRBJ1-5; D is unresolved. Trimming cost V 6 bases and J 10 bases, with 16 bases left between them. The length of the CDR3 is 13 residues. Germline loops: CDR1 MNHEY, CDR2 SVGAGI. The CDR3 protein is CASSPTYLYPQHF. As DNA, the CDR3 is TGTGCCAGCAGCCCGACATACTTGTATCCCCAGCATTTT.

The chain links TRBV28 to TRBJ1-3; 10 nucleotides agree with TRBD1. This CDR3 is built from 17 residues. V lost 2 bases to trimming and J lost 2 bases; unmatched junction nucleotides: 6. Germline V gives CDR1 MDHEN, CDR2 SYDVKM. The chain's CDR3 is CASSLLPGTGAGNTIYF. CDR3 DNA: TGTGCCAGCAGTTTACTACCCGGGACAGGGGCTGGAAACACCATATATTTT.

The CDR3 protein is CASSHRGANEKLFF. CDR3 nucleotide sequence: TGTGCCAGCAGCCACAGGGGGGCTAATGAAAAACTGTTTTTT. The V gene is TRBV7-9, the J gene TRBJ1-4, with 8 bases fitting TRBD1. V dropped 5 bases and J dropped 3; count of bases not matched to a gene: 2. Germline CDR1 SEHNR, CDR2 FQNEAQ (reference sequence). This CDR3 is built from 14 residues.

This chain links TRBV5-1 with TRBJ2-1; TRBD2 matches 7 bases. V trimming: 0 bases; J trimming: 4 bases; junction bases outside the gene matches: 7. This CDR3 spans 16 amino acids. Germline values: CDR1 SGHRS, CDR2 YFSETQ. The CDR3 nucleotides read TGCGCCAGCAGCTTGGTTGCGGGAGCTGGGTACAATGAGCAGTTCTTC. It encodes CASSLVAGAGYNEQFF. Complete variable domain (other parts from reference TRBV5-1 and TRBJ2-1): KAGVTQTPRYLIKTRGQQVTLSCSPISGHRSVSWYQQTPGQGLQFLFEYFSETQRNKGNFPGRFSGRQFSNSRSEMNVSTLELGDSALYLCASSLVAGAGYNEQFFGPGTRLTVL.

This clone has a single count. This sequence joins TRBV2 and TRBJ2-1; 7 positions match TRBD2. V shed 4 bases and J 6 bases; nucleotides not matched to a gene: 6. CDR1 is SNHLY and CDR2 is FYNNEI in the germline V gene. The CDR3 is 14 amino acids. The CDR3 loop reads CASSGSGVGNEQFF. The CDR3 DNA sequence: TGTGCCAGCAGTGGGAGCGGGGTCGGCAATGAGCAGTTCTTC. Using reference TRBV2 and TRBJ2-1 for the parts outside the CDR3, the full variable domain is EPEVTQTPSHQVTQMGQEVILRCVPISNHLYFYWYRQILGQKVEFLVSFYNNEISEKSEIFDDQFSVERPDGSNFTLKIRSTKLEDSAMYFCASSGSGVGNEQFFGPGTRLTVL.

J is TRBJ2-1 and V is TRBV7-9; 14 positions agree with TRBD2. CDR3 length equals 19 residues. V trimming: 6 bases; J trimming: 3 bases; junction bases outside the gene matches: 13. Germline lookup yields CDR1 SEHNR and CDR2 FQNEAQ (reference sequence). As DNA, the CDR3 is TGTGCCAGCAGTCAAAGCGGGACTAGCGGGAGTGCGTTCTACAATGAGCAGTTCTTC. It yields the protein CASSQSGTSGSAFYNEQFF.

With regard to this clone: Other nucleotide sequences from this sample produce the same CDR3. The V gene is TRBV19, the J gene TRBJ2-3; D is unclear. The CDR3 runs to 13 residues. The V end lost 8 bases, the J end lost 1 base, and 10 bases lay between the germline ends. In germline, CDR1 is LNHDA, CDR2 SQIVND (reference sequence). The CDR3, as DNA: TGTGCCAGTCGAGCAAGCGGCACAGATACGCAGTATTTT. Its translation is CASRASGTDTQYF. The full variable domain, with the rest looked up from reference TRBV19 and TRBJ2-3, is DGGITQSPKYLFRKEGQNVTLSCEQNLNHDAMYWYRQDPGQGLRLIYYSQIVNDFQKGDIAEGYSVSREKKESFPLTVTSAQKNPTAFYLCASRASGTDTQYFGPGTRLTVL.

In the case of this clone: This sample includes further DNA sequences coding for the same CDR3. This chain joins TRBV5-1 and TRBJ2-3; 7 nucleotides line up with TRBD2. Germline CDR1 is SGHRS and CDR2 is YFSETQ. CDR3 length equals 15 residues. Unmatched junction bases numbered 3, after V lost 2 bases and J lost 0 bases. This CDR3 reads CASSLVSGSTDTQYF. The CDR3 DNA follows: TGCGCCAGCAGCTTAGTTAGCGGGAGCACAGATACGCAGTATTTT.

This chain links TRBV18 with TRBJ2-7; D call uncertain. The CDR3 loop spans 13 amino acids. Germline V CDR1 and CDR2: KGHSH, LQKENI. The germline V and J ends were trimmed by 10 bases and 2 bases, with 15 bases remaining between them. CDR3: CATSALETYEQYF. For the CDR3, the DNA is TGTGCCACCTCGGCCCTTGAGACCTACGAGCAGTACTTC.

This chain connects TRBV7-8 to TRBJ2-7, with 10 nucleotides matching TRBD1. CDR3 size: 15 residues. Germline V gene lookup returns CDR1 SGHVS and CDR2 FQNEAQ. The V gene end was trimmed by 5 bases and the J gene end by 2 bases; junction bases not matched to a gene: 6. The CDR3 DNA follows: TGTGCCAGCAGCCACCGGGACAGGGGTACCTACGAGCAGTACTTC. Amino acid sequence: CASSHRDRGTYEQYF.

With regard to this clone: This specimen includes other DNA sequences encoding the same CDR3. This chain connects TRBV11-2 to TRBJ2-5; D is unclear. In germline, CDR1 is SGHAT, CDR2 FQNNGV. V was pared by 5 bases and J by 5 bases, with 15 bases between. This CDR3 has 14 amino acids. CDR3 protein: CASSLGSVGETQYF. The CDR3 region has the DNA TGTGCCAGCAGCCTGGGGTCGGTAGGGGAGACCCAGTACTTC.

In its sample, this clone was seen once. CDR3 in DNA: TGTGCCAGCATCGGGACTAGCGGGAGCTCCTACGAGCAGTACTTC. Translating gives CASIGTSGSSYEQYF. This chain uses TRBV28 with TRBJ2-7, with 14 nucleotides matching TRBD2. This CDR3 has 15 amino acids. The junction had 2 bases not matched to a gene; V was cut back by 7 bases and J by 0 bases. Germline V gives CDR1 MDHEN, CDR2 SYDVKM. Full variable domain (outside the CDR3, taken from reference TRBV28 and TRBJ2-7): DVKVTQSSRYLVKRTGEKVFLECVQDMDHENMFWYRQDPGLGLRLIYFSYDVKMKEKGDIPEGYSVSREKKERFSLILESASTNQTSMYLCASIGTSGSSYEQYFGPGTRLTVT.

DNA for the CDR3: TGTGCCAGCAAGAGGACAGGACGGGAAGATACGCAGTATTTT. Its translation is CASKRTGREDTQYF. This chain uses TRBV6-6 with TRBJ2-3, with 7 bases lining up with TRBD1. Germline V gene data show CDR1 as MNHNY and CDR2 as SVGAGI (reference sequence). J was trimmed by 5 bases and V by 7 bases; bases with no gene match: 9. The CDR3 consists of 14 residues.

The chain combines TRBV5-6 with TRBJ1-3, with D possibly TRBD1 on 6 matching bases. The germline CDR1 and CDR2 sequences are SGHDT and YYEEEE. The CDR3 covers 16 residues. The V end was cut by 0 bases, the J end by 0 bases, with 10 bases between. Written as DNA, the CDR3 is TGTGCCAGCAGCTTGGCCGGACAGTTCTCTGGAAACACCATATATTTT. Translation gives CASSLAGQFSGNTIYF.

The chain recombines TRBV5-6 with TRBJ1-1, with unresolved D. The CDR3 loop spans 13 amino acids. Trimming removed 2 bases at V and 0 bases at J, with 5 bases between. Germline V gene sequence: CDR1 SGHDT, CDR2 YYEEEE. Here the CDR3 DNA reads TGTGCCAGCAGCTTAGAGGTGAACACTGAAGCTTTCTTT. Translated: CASSLEVNTEAFF.

The CDR3: CASGDRSNTEAFF. Here the CDR3 DNA reads TGTGCCAGCGGGGACAGATCGAACACTGAAGCTTTCTTT. The rearrangement links TRBV19 to TRBJ1-1, with 7 bases aligning to TRBD1. Germline V gene lookup returns CDR1 LNHDA and CDR2 SQIVND (reference sequence). The CDR3 covers 13 residues. V was pared by 9 bases and J by 1 base, with 5 bases of the junction left unmatched.

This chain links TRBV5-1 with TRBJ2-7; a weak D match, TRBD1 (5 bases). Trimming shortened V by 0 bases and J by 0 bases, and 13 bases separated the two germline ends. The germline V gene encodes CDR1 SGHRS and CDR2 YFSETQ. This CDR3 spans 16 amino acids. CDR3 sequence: CASSLGRAEISYEQYF. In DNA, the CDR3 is TGCGCCAGCAGCTTGGGCAGGGCAGAAATCTCCTACGAGCAGTACTTC.

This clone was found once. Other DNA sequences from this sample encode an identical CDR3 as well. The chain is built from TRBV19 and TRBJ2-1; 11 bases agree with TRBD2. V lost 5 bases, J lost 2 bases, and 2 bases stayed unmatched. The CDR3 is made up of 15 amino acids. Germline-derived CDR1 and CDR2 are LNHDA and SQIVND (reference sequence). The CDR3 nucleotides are TGTGCCAGTAGTCGACTAGCGGGGACCTACAATGAGCAGTTCTTC. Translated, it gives CASSRLAGTYNEQFF.

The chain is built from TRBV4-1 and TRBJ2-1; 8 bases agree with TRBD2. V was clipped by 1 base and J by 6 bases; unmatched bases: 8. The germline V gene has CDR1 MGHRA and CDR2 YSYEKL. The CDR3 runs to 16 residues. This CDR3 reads CASSQAPAGAGNEQFF. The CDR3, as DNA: TGCGCCAGCAGCCAAGCCCCAGCGGGAGCCGGCAATGAGCAGTTCTTC.

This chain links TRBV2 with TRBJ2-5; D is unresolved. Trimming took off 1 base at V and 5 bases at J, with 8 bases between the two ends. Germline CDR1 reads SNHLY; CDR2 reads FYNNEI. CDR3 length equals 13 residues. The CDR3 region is CASSEGQGETQYF. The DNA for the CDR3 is TGTGCCAGCAGTGAAGGGCAAGGGGAGACCCAGTACTTC.